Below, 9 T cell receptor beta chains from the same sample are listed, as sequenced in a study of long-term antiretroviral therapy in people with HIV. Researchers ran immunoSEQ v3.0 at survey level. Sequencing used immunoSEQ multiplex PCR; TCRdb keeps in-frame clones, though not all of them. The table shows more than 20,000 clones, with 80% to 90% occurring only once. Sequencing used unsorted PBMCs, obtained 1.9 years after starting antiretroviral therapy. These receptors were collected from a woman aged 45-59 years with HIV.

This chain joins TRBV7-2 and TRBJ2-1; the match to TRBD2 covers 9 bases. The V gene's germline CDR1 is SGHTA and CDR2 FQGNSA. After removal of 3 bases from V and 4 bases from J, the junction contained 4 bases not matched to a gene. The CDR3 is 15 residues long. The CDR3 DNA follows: TGTGCCAGCAGCTTGGGGCTAGCGGGGTACAATGAGCAGTTCTTC. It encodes CASSLGLAGYNEQFF.

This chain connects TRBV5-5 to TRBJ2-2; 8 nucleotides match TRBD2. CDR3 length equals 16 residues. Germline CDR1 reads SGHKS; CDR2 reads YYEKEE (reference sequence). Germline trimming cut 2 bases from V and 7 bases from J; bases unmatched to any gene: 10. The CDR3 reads CASSFGRGGQVGELFF. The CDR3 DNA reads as TGTGCCAGCAGCTTTGGTCGCGGGGGGCAGGTCGGGGAGCTGTTTTTT.

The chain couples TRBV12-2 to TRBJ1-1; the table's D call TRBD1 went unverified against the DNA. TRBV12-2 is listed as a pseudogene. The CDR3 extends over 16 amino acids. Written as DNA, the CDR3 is TGTGCAAGTCGTTTTACAGGACAGGTGATGAACACTGAAGCTTTCTTT. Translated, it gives CASRFTGQVMNTEAFF.

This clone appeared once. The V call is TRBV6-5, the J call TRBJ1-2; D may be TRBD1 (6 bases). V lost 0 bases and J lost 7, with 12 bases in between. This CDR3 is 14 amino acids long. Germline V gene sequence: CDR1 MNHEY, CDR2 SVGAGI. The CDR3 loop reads CASSYSIGGAGYTF. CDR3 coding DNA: TGTGCCAGCAGTTACTCGATAGGGGGAGCTGGCTACACCTTC.

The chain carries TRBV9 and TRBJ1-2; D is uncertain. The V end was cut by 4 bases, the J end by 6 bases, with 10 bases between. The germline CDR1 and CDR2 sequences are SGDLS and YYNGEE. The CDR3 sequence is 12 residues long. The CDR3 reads CASSQDDDGYTF. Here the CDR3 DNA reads TGTGCCAGCAGCCAGGACGACGATGGCTACACCTTC.

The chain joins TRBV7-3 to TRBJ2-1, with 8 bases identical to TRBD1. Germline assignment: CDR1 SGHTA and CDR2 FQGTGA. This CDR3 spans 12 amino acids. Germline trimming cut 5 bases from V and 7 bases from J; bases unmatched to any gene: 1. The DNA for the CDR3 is TGTGCCAGCAGCGACAGGGGAAATGAGCAGTTCTTC. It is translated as CASSDRGNEQFF.

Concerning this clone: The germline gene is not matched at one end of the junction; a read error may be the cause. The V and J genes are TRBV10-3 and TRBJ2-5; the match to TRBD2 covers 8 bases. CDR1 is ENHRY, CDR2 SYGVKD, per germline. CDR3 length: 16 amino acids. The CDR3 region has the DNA TGTGCCGTCAGTGAGTCCTTTACTAGCGGCCAAGAGACCCAGTACTTC. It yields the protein CAVSESFTSGQETQYF.

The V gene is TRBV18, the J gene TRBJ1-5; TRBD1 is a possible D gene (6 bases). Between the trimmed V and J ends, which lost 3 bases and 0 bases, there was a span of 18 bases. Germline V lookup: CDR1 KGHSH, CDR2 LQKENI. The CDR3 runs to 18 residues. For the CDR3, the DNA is TGTGCCAGCTCACCTCCCGGGACATCGTTTTATAGCAATCAGCCCCAGCATTTT. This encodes CASSPPGTSFYSNQPQHF.

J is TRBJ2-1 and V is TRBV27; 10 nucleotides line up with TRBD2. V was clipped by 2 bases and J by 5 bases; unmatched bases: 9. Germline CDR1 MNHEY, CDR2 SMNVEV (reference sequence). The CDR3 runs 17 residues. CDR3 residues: CASSLRASGGIHNEQFF. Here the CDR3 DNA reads TGTGCCAGCAGTTTAAGGGCTAGCGGGGGTATCCACAATGAGCAGTTCTTC.